This TCR beta chain was retrieved from a study of T cell responses to AZD1222 COVID-19 vaccine. Clones were sequenced by immunoSEQ multiplex PCR, and TCRdb holds only the in-frame ones, with some missing. This sample yields 150,000 to 180,000 clones, of which 88% are seen a single time; around 3.1% belongs to the top ten. On this clone itself: Its specificity is not known.

Study-level findings and limits: Unmutated variant regions are reportedly the target of nearly half of TCRs that are spike-specific. Spike was spanned by vaccine-associated CD4 TCRs, with dominance at 160-218 and 743-854.

This CDR3 has 15 amino acids. Germline V lookup: CDR1 LNHDA, CDR2 SQIVND (reference sequence). Trimming took 8 bases from V and 5 from J, leaving 16 bases between them. The TCR was taken from an adult in good health. The J gene is TRBJ1-6, the V gene TRBV19; D is possibly TRBD1 (6 bases). This material consisted of peripheral blood, taken on day 0 of AZD1222 vaccination. CDR3 sequence (DNA): TGTGCCAGTGGACAGACAGACAGAAATAATTCACCCCTCCACTTT. This translates into CASGQTDRNNSPLHF.